The clone carrying this T cell receptor (beta chain) showed up many times. This specimen belongs to a study of T-cell reconstitution after alpha-beta-depleted transplantation in children. Per the germline V gene, CDR1 is DFQATT and CDR2 is SNEGSKA (reference sequence). This CDR3 has 18 residues. V shed 0 bases, J shed 6 bases, and the junction held 17 bases outside the gene matches. As it was prepared, the TCRbeta library received unique molecular identifiers. TCRdb called the PCR reads again in MiXCR, with one record for every CDR3 protein. The sample holds 640,000 or so distinct CDR3 sequences, around a sixth seen once.

The input for sequencing was PBMCs from the stem cell graft donor, taken from the stem cell graft. The sequence was obtained from a human donor who donated a stem cell graft to a child with acute myeloid leukemia. This chain links TRBV20-1 with TRBJ2-5, with 9 nucleotides matching TRBD1. CDR3 coding DNA: TGCAGTGCTAGAGATCGAAAACAGGGGGCAAGGAAGAGAAAGACCCAGTACTTC. It is translated as CSARDRKQGARKRKTQYF.